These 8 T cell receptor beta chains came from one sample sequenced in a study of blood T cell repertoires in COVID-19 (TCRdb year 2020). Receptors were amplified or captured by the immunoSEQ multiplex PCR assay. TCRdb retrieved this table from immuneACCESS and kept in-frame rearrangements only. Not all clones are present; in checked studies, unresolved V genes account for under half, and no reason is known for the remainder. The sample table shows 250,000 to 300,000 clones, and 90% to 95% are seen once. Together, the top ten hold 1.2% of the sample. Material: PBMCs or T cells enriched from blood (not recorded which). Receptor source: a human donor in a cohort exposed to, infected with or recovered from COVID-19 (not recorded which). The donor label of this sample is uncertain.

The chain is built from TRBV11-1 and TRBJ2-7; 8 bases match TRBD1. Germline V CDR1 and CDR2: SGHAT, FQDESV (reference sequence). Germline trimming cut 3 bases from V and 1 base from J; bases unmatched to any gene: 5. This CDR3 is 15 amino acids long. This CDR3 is CASSFPRGLSYEQYF. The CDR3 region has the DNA TGTGCCAGCAGCTTTCCCAGGGGGCTATCCTACGAGCAGTACTTC. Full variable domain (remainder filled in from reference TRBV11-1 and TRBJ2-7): EAEVAQSPRYKITEKSQAVAFWCDPISGHATLYWYRQILGQGPELLVQFQDESVVDDSQLPKDRFSAERLKGVDSTLKIQPAELGDSAMYLCASSFPRGLSYEQYFGPGTRLTVT.

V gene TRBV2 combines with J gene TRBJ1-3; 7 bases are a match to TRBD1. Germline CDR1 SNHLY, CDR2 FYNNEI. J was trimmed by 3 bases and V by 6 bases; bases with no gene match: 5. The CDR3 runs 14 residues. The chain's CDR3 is CASRGGGDGNTIYF. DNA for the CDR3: TGTGCCAGCAGAGGAGGGGGCGATGGAAACACCATATATTTT.

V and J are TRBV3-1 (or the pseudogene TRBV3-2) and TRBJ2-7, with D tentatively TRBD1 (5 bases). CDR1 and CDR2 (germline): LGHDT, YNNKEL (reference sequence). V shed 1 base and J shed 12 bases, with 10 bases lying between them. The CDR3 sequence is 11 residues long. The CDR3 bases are TGTGCCAGCAGCCAAGGGGGCGCACGGTACTTC. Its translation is CASSQGGARYF.

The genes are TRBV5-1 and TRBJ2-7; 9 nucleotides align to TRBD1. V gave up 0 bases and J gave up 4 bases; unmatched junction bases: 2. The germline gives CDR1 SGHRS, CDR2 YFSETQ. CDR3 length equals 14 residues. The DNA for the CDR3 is TGCGCCAGCAGCTTGGATGGGACAGGGTACGAGCAGTACTTC. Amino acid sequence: CASSLDGTGYEQYF.

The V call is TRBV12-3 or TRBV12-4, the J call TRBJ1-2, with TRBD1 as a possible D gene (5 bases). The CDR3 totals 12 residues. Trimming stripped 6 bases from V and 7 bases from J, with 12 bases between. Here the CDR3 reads CASSREDLGYTF. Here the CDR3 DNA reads TGTGCCAGCAGCAGGGAGGACCTTGGCTACACCTTC.

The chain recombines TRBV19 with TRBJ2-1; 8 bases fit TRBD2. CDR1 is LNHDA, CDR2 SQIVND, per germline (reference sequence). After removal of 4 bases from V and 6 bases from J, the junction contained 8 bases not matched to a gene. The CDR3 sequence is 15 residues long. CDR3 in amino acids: CASSTRRSGGNEQFF. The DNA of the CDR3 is TGTGCCAGTAGTACCCGTCGGAGCGGGGGCAATGAGCAGTTCTTC.

CDR3 sequence: CASSLSLDSVYGYTF. For the CDR3, the DNA is TGTGCCAGCAGTTTATCCCTCGACAGCGTCTATGGCTACACCTTC. The V and J genes are TRBV27 and TRBJ1-2; tentative D call: TRBD1 (5 bases). Per germline, CDR1 MNHEY and CDR2 SMNVEV (reference sequence). The CDR3 has 15 residues. Trimming removed 0 bases at V and 4 bases at J, with 12 bases between.

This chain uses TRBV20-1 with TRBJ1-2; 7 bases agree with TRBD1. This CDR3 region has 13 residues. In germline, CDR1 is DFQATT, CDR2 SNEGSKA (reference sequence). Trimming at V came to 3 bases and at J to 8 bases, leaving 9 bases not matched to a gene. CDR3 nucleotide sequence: TGCAGTGCTAGTGACAGGGATAAGATAGGCTACACCTTC. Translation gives CSASDRDKIGYTF.